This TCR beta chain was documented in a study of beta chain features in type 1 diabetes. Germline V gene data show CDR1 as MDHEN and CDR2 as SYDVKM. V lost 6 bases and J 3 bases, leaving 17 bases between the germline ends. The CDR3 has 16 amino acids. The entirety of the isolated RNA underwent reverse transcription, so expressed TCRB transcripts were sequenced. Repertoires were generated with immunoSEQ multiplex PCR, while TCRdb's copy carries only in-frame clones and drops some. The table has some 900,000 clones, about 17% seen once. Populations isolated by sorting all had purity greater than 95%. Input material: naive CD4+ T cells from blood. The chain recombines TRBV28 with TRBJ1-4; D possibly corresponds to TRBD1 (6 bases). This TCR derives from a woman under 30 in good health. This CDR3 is CASSSRRGRSNEKLFF. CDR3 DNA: TGTGCCAGCAGCTCACGCAGGGGCAGATCTAATGAAAAACTGTTTTTT.